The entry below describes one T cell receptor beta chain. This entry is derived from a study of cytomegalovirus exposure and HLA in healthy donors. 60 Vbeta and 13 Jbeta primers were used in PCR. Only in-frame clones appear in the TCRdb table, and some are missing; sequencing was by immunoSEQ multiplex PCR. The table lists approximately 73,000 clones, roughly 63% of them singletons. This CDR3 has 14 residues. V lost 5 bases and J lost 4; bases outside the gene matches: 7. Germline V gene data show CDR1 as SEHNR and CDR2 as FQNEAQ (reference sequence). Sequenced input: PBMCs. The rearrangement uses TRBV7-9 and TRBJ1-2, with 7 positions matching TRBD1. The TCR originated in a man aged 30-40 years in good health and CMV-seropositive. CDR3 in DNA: TGTGCCAGCAGCCTTAGACAGGGCAGCTATGGCTACACCTTC. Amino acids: CASSLRQGSYGYTF.